This TCR beta chain appears in the sequencing data of a study of lymphopenia after photon versus proton radiotherapy. Study findings and constraints: Post-nadir diversity loss with photons came from oligoclonal expansion, particularly CD8+ Temra cells.

Concerning this clone: Its antigen is undetermined.

TCRdb's copy holds only in-frame clones and misses some; the assay was immunoSEQ multiplex PCR. The sample yields roughly 25,000 clones, about 82% seen once. The germline V gene encodes CDR1 SGHTA and CDR2 FQGNSA. CDR3 length: 13 amino acids. Trimming took off 2 bases at V and 0 bases at J, with 4 bases between the two ends. The source material was peripheral blood, sampled from a patient treated with proton-based radiotherapy. The clonotype originates from a woman aged 70 to 79 with pancreatic cancer. The rearrangement links TRBV7-2 to TRBJ1-2; D uncertain. The CDR3 protein is CASSLPANYGYTF. The CDR3 bases are TGTGCCAGCAGCTTACCAGCTAACTATGGCTACACCTTC. Looking up the rest from reference TRBV7-2 and TRBJ1-2 gives the full variable domain: GAGVSQSPSNKVTEKGKDVELRCDPISGHTALYWYRQSLGQGLEFLIYFQGNSAPDKSGLPSDRFSAERTGGSVSTLTIQRTQQEDSAVYLCASSLPANYGYTFGSGTRLTVV.